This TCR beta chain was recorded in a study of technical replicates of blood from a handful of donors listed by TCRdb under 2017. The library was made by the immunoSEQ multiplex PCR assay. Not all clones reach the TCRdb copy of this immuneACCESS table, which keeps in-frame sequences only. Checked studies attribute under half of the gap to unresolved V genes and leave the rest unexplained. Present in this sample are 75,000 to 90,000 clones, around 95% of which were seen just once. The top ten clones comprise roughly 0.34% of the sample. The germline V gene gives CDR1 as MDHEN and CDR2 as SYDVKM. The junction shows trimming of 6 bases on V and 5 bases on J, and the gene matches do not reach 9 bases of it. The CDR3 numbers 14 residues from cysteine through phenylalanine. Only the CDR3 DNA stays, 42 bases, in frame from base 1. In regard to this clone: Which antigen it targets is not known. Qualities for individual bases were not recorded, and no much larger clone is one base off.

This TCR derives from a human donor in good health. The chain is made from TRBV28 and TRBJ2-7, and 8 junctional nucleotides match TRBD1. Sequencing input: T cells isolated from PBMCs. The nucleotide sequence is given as TGTGCCAGCAGGAGACAGGGGAAATATGACGAGCAGTACTTC. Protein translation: CASRRQGKYDEQYF.